The rows below give T cell receptor beta chains drawn from one sample of a study of cytomegalovirus exposure and HLA in healthy donors. Sequencing was performed with immunoSEQ multiplex PCR; in TCRdb, only in-frame clones are kept and a portion is missing. The sample holds around 99,000 clones, roughly 76% seen once. The sample comprised PBMCs. These receptors all come from a woman between 45 and 60 years old in good health and CMV-seropositive. CDR3s include the opening cysteine and the closing phenylalanine or tryptophan. The D gene is left open where the match is weak.

D gene | J gene | V gene | CDR3 protein | CDR3 DNA
TRBD1 | TRBJ1-6 | TRBV7-2 | CASSVEGQGGSPLHF | TGTGCCAGCAGCGTCGAGGGACAGGGCGGCTCACCCCTCCACTTT
TRBD1 | TRBJ2-5 | TRBV6-5 | CASSRGRGETQYF | TGTGCCAGCAGTAGGGGGCGCGGAGAGACCCAGTACTTC
- | TRBJ1-5 | TRBV19 | CASRPSWTNRGNQPQHF | TGTGCCAGTAGACCCTCGTGGACAAATAGGGGCAATCAGCCCCAGCATTTT
- | TRBJ2-3 | TRBV7-2 | CASSLEASRADTQYF | TGTGCCAGCAGCTTAGAGGCTAGCCGCGCAGATACGCAGTATTTT
TRBD1 | TRBJ1-6 | TRBV9 | CASSVRQGASPLHF | TGTGCCAGCAGCGTACGTCAGGGGGCATCCCCCCTCCACTTT
TRBD2 | TRBJ2-3 | TRBV5-8 | CASSFRRLAAGTDTQYF | TGTGCCAGCAGCTTCCGGAGACTAGCGGCCGGCACAGATACGCAGTATTTT
TRBD2 | TRBJ2-2 | TRBV29-1 | CSGLAGGRAGELFF | TGCAGCGGCCTAGCGGGAGGGCGGGCCGGGGAGCTGTTTTTT
TRBD1 | TRBJ1-1 | TRBV2 | CASTDRDSASKTEAFF | TGTGCCAGCACGGACAGGGACTCCGCGTCGAAAACTGAAGCTTTCTTT
- | TRBJ2-7 | TRBV15 | CATSSRGSSYEQYF | TGTGCCACCAGCAGCAGGGGCAGCTCCTACGAGCAGTACTTC
TRBD1 | TRBJ2-2 | TRBV6-1 | CASGWDRGTGELFF | TGTGCCAGCGGTTGGGACAGGGGAACCGGGGAGCTGTTTTTT
TRBD2 | TRBJ2-1 | TRBV7-6 | CASSSPGAGPHGQFF | TGTGCCAGCAGCTCCCCAGGAGCGGGGCCCCATGGGCAGTTCTTC
TRBD1 | TRBJ2-7 | TRBV29-1 | CSVEAGQGAHEQYF | TGCAGCGTTGAGGCGGGACAGGGCGCCCACGAGCAGTACTTC